This TCR beta chain was recorded in a study of OX40 agonist ivuxolimab in advanced cancers. Study conclusions and caveats: In CD8+ T cells, expanded clones were on average more numerous than in CD4+.

TCRdb's table, derived via immunoSEQ multiplex PCR, lists solely in-frame clones and lacks some. The repertoire holds 65,000 to 95,000 clones, over 75% seen once, with 5% to 6.5% in the top ten. Patients had blood sampled at baseline and again on cycle 4 day 1 and cycle 7 day 1. As regards this clone: Its specificity is unknown.

V lost 10 bases, J lost 5 bases, and 9 bases lay in between. The CDR3 is made up of 12 amino acids. Germline V lookup: CDR1 MNHEY, CDR2 SVGAGI. The receptor's source is an adult with an advanced solid tumor such as melanoma, head and neck, liver or kidney cancer. The specimen was CD4+ or CD8+ T cells sorted from blood, collected in a trial of the OX40 agonist ivuxolimab. The rearrangement uses TRBV6-5 and TRBJ1-6; D remains ambiguous. The chain's CDR3 is CANQVNNSPLHF. DNA for the CDR3: TGTGCCAACCAGGTTAATAATTCACCCCTCCACTTT.